This TCR beta chain was sequenced for a study of cytomegalovirus exposure and HLA in healthy donors. On this clone itself: As yet, its antigen is unknown.

General observations from the study: Some TCR beta chains (roughly 160 of them) were listed as cytomegalovirus-associated.

Repertoires were generated with immunoSEQ multiplex PCR, while TCRdb's copy carries only in-frame clones and drops some. The repertoire has more than 300,000 clones, 70% to 90% of them found once; the top ten carry about 0.8%. This receptor was obtained from a woman under 30 in good health and CMV-seronegative. The sequenced sample consisted of PBMCs.

Here the CDR3 DNA reads TGTGCCAGCAGGGCGGGACAGGGGTACTGGACTGAAGCTTTCTTT. Its protein is CASRAGQGYWTEAFF. The rearrangement links TRBV7-2 to TRBJ1-1; TRBD1 aligns across 10 bases. The trim removed 6 bases at V and 5 bases at J, leaving 9 bases unmatched. CDR3 size: 15 residues. Per the germline V gene, CDR1 is SGHTA and CDR2 is FQGNSA. The full variable domain, rest sourced from reference TRBV7-2 and TRBJ1-1, is GAGVSQSPSNKVTEKGKDVELRCDPISGHTALYWYRQSLGQGLEFLIYFQGNSAPDKSGLPSDRFSAERTGGSVSTLTIQRTQQEDSAVYLCASRAGQGYWTEAFFGQGTRLTVV.